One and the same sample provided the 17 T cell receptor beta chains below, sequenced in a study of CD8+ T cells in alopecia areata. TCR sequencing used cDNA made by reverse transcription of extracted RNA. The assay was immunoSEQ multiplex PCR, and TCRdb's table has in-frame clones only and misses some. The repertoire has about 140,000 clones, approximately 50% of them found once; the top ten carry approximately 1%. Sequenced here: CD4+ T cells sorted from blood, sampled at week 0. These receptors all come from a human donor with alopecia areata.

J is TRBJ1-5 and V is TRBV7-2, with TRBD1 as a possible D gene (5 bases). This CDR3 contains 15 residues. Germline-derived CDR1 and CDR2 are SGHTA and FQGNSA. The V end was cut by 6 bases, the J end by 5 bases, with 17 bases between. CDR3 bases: TGTGCCAGCAGTACAGGACCGTCCGCGCATCAGCCCCAGCATTTT. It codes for CASSTGPSAHQPQHF.

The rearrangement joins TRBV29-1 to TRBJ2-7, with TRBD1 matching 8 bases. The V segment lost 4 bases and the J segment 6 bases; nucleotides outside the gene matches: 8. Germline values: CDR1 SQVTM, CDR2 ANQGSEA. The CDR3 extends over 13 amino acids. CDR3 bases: TGCAGCGTTGGACAGGGGTACAACTCCGAGCAGTACTTC. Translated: CSVGQGYNSEQYF.

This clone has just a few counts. CDR3 protein: CASSLESSYEQYF. The CDR3 bases are TGTGCCAGCAGCTTAGAAAGTTCCTACGAGCAGTACTTC. The chain uses TRBV7-2 and TRBJ2-7; no clear D gene. Trimming removed 1 base from V and 1 base from J, with 5 bases in between. In germline, CDR1 is SGHTA, CDR2 FQGNSA. The CDR3 loop spans 13 amino acids.

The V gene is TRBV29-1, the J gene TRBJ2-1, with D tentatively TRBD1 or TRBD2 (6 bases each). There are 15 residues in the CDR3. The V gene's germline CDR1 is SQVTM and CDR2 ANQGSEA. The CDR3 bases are TGCGCCCGTGGGGGGCGAGGCCCGGCGACCAATGAGCAGTTCTTC. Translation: CARGGRGPATNEQFF.

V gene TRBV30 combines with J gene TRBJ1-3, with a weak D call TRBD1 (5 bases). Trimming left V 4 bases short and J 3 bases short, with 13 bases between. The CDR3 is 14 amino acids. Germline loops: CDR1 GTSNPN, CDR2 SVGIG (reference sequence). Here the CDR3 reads CAWTIPTGGNTIYF. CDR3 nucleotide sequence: TGTGCCTGGACCATACCTACAGGTGGAAACACCATATATTTT.

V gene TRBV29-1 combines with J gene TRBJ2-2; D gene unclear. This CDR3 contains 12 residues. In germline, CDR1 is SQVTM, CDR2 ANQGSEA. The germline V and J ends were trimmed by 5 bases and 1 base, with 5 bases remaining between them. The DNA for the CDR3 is TGCAGCGTTAACAGGAACACCGGGGAGCTGTTTTTT. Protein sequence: CSVNRNTGELFF.

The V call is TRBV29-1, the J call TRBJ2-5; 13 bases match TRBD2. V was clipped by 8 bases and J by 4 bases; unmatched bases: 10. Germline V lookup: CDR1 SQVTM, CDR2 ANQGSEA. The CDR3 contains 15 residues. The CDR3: CSTRTSGRGGETQYF. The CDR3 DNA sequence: TGCAGCACCCGGACTAGCGGGAGAGGGGGAGAGACCCAGTACTTC.

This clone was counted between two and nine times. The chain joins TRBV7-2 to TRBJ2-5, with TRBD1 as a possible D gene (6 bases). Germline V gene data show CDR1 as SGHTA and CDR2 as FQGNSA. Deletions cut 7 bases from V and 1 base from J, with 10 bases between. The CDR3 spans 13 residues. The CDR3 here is CASTLTGQETQYF. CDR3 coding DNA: TGTGCCAGCACCTTGACAGGCCAAGAGACCCAGTACTTC.

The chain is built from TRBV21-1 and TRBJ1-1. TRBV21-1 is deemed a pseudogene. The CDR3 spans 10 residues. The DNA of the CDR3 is TGTGCCAGCAGCTCCACTGAAGCTTTCTTT. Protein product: CASSSTEAFF.

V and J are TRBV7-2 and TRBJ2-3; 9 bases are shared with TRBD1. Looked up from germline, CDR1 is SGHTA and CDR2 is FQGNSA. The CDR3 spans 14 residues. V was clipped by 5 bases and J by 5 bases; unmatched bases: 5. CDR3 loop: CASSRRQGGDTQYF. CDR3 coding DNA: TGTGCCAGCAGCCGTCGACAGGGGGGAGATACGCAGTATTTT.

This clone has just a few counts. CDR3 coding DNA: TGCGCCAGCAGCTTGACCAGGACAGGGGCAAACACTGAAGCTTTCTTT. It is translated as CASSLTRTGANTEAFF. The gene calls are TRBV5-1 and TRBJ1-1; 9 nucleotides agree with TRBD1. This CDR3 contains 16 residues. Germline V gives CDR1 SGHRS, CDR2 YFSETQ. V dropped 1 base and J dropped 2; count of bases not matched to a gene: 6.

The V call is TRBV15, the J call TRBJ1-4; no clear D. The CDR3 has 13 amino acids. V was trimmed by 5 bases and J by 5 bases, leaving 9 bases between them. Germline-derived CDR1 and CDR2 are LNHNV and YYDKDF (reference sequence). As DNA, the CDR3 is TGTGCCACCAGCTTCCCTCAAAATGAAAAACTGTTTTTT. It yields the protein CATSFPQNEKLFF.

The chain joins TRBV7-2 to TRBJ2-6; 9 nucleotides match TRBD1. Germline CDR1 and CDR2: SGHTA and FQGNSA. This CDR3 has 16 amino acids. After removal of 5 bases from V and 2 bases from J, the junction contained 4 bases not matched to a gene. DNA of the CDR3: TGTGCCAGCAGCGGACAGGGGCGTCCTGGGGCCAACGTCCTGACTTTC. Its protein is CASSGQGRPGANVLTF.

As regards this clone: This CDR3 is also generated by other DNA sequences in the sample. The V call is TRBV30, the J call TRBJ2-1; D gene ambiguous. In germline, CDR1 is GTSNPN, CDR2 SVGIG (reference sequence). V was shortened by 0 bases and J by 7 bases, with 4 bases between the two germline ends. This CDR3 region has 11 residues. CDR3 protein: CAWSVGNEQFF. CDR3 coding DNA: TGTGCCTGGAGTGTAGGTAATGAGCAGTTCTTC.

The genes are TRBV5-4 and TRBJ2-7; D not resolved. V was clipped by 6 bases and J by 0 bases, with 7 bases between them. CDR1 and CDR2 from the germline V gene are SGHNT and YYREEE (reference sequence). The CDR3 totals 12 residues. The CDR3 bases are TGTGCCAGCAAGGGAAGCTCCTACGAGCAGTACTTC. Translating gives CASKGSSYEQYF.

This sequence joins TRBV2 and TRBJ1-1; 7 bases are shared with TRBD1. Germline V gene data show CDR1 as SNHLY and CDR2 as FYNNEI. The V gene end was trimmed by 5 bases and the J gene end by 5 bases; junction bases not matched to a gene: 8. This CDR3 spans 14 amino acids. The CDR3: CASSLDRPWTEAFF. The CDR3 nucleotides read TGTGCCAGCAGTTTGGACAGGCCGTGGACTGAAGCTTTCTTT.

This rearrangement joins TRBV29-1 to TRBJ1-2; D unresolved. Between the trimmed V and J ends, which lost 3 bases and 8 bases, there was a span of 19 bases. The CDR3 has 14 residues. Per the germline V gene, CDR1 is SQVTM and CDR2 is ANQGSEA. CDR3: CSVDRSGLVRGYTF. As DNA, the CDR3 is TGCAGCGTTGATCGCTCAGGTCTAGTACGCGGCTACACCTTC. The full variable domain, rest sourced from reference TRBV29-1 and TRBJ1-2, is SAVISQKPSRDICQRGTSLTIQCQVDSQVTMMFWYRQQPGQSLTLIATANQGSEATYESGFVIDKFPISRPNLTFSTLTVSNMSPEDSSIYLCSVDRSGLVRGYTFGSGTRLTVV.